The clone carrying this T cell receptor (beta chain) was found once. Its specificity is unknown. This sample is drawn from a study of cytomegalovirus exposure and HLA in healthy donors. Findings of the study overall: With later analysis, a missense DCLRE1C variant became linked to TCR beta V- and J-gene trimming. It was taken for granted in presence/absence analyses that sequencing depth across donors was roughly uniform. Later analysis indicated greater clonal expansion among HLA-associated TCR beta chains than among equally common other chains.

13 Jbeta primers and 60 Vbeta primers were used for the PCR. In the original analysis: About 10 million shared chains were among the roughly 80 million unique TCR beta chains that a later analysis counted. Clones were read by immunoSEQ multiplex PCR, and TCRdb kept only the in-frame ones, dropping some. That table furnishes V, J and clone size, whereas the DNA furnished D and trimming. This table has about 71,000 clones, roughly two thirds appearing once. CDR3 length: 14 amino acids. Per the germline V gene, CDR1 is LNHNV and CDR2 is YYDKDF (reference sequence). The V end was cut by 2 bases, the J end by 5 bases, with 10 bases between.

The sequence derives from a middle-aged man in good health and CMV-seropositive. The sequencing input was PBMCs. This chain links TRBV15 with TRBJ1-5; D possibly corresponds to TRBD1 (6 bases). The CDR3 spells CATSRRQDDQPQHF. CDR3 DNA: TGTGCCACCAGCAGACGACAGGACGATCAGCCCCAGCATTTT.